This TCR beta chain derives from a study of metastatic and nonmetastatic thyroid tumors. With MiXCR, TCRdb called clones anew from the PCR reads. Of about 40,000 clones listed, roughly 11% were seen once; the top ten hold roughly 23%. Prior to thyroid surgery, none of the patients had received any treatment. The CDR3 is 14 amino acids. Germline V CDR1 and CDR2: SGDLS, YYNGEE. Trimming took off 2 bases at V and 5 bases at J, with 11 bases between the two ends. This clone was seen repeatedly, ten times or more. This receptor was identified in a female donor with papillary thyroid cancer or a benign thyroid nodule (not recorded which). Some clones in this sample may be carry-over from other donors' samples. Sequenced sample: blood. The gene calls are TRBV9 and TRBJ2-1; a weak D match, TRBD1 (6 bases). The CDR3 DNA reads TGTGCCAGCAGCGTTGTTGGGACAAACAATGAGCAGTTCTTC. Protein product: CASSVVGTNNEQFF.